This T cell receptor beta chain is from a study of read filtering for tumor transcriptome and immune sequencing (dated by TCRdb to the early 2020s). Looking at the study overall: The cohort had approximately 16 male and approximately 15 female patients with a mean age of roughly 64 years, ranging from roughly 40 to 90. By revised international staging, 8 patients were R-ISS I, over 15 were R-ISS II and 6 or 7 were R-ISS III. After DNase treatment, whole-transcriptome libraries were prepared using the TruSeq RNA Access Library Prep Kit. One main goal was a read-filtering strategy for immune repertoire data, in particular deciding whether clonotypes backed by only one read should be removed. Per sample, about 3.5 to 10.27 million TCR-region mapped reads were obtained with IR-seq, compared with only about 85 to 1273 with RNA-seq. The study compared TCR repertoires from targeted immune repertoire sequencing and bulk whole-transcriptome sequencing run on the same bone marrow samples.

Trimming costs V 0 bases and J 7 bases, and their ends lie 9 bases apart. Counted from cysteine to phenylalanine, this CDR3 has 14 amino acids. Of all the DNA, just the CDR3 is kept, 42 bases in frame from base 1. The germline V gene (reference sequence) yields LGHDT for CDR1 and YNNKEL for CDR2. Every patient had bone marrow sampled at the time of active disease. Ficoll-Hypaque density gradient centrifugation was used to isolate bone marrow mononuclear cells. To remove myeloma plasma cells, the cells were labeled with CD138 magnetic microbeads on a MACS separator, and CD138-negative cells were then collected by negative selection. Flow cytometry with CD138 antibodies on an Attune NxT was used to check how pure the isolated cells were. TRIzol reagent was used to extract total RNA, which was then quantified with a NanoDrop spectrophotometer. Paired RNA-seq and IR-seq were performed on each patient's CD138-negative bone marrow sample.

This clonotype was counted at least ten times. What antigen it recognizes has not been identified. No much larger clone is present one base from it, and per-base qualities are unavailable. Starting from 400 ng RNA, TCR libraries were constructed with the Immunoverse kit using molecular barcoded adaptors that cover the alpha/delta and beta/gamma chains. TCR library preparation was performed with the same RNA that was used for transcriptome sequencing. TCR libraries were sequenced on an Illumina HiSeq 4000 with 2 x 150 cycles. The study's own analysis went as follows. With MiXCR, TCR reads were aligned to human V, D, J and C references and assembled into CDR3 clonotypes, with quality filtering and error correction included. The tcR package in R was used for analysis of clonotype counts and gene usage diversity. For inspection of raw mapping reads, RNA-seq reads were mapped by STAR aligner version 2.5.3a onto GRCh37 of the human genome. IR-seq fastq files were randomly downsampled with Seqtk 1.3 to test the effect of sequencing depth on detected clonotypes. The public reads were reprocessed in TCRdb via fastp at Q25 and MiXCR, keeping in-frame beta chains. When rows share a CDR3 protein, they turn into one entry using the most common DNA and genes. TCRdb assigned the V and J calls; the authors' analysis was not used. Counted in this sample were roughly 35,000 distinct CDR3 sequences; about an eighth of them appeared once. The biggest ten clones account for about 40% of the sample.

Overall results and qualifications from the work: Single-read clonotypes made up around 82% of clonotypes but roughly 3.2% of total reads in IR-seq, and 70% to 75% of clonotypes and about 45% of reads in RNA-seq. IR-seq captured clonotypes at much higher depth and more reliably than RNA-seq, and smaller IR-seq throughput sufficed to identify most shared clonotypes. The sorted CD138-negative fraction was composed of a mixed bone marrow immune population rather than of purified T cells. The correlation between IR-seq and RNA-seq shared clonotype proportions was increased by removal of single-read clonotypes.

The chain uses TRBV3-1 and TRBJ1-4; TRBD1 could be the D gene, as 6 bases match. Sequencing used a population of CD138-negative cells sorted from bone marrow. The cell subset or site label corresponds to: bone marrow mononuclear cells depleted of CD138+ plasma/myeloma cells by negative magnetic selection. This TCR derives from a donor at least 40 years old with multiple myeloma. At the DNA level, the sequence is TGTGCCAGCAGCCAAGAGGGGGCTATTGAAAAACTGTTTTTT. This is translated as CASSQEGAIEKLFF.